This T cell receptor beta chain was recorded in a study of identical twins. This clonotype came up a few times. The antigen is undetermined. Overall study results and limits: Whereas memory repertoires showed no such difference, abundant cord blood beta clonotypes carried fewer insertions.

TCRdb re-derived calls from the 5' RACE reads in MiXCR, one entry per CDR3 protein. The sample consists of more than 200,000 distinct CDR3 sequences, more than 13% of them appearing once. Sequencing was performed on memory (CD45RO+) T cells sorted from blood. The clonotype comes from a woman under 30 in good health.

The CDR3 spells CASSLTELTEAFF. The CDR3 DNA reads TGTGCCAGCAGTTTAACAGAGCTCACTGAAGCTTTCTTT. The chain uses TRBV12-3 or TRBV12-4 and TRBJ1-1; D is ambiguous. The length of the CDR3 is 13 residues. Trimming took 2 bases from V and 4 from J, leaving 8 bases between them.